This T cell receptor (beta chain) emerged from a study of cytomegalovirus exposure and HLA in healthy donors. General study findings and limits: Later examination showed HLA-associated TCR beta chains had greater clonal expansion than equally common others.

About this clone: Its antigen remains unidentified.

PCR amplification relied on 60 Vbeta primers (plus 13 Jbeta primers). In the source study's methods: There were about 80 million unique TCR beta chains by a later count, and 10 million to 12 million of them were shared. TCRdb's copy holds only in-frame clones and misses some; the assay was immunoSEQ multiplex PCR. Clone size and V and J calls were adopted from that table, with D and trimming inferred from the DNA. This table holds around 87,000 clones, roughly 80% found once. Germline CDR1 LNHDA, CDR2 SQIVND (reference sequence). Trimming took 5 bases from V and 1 from J, leaving 9 bases between them. The CDR3 sequence is 14 residues long.

The chain is built from TRBV19 and TRBJ1-3; tentatively, D is TRBD1 (6 bases). This sequence was found in a girl aged 2 to 10 in good health and CMV-seropositive. What was sequenced was PBMCs. This chain's CDR3 is CASSEQGSGNTIYF. Written as DNA, the CDR3 is TGTGCCAGTAGTGAACAGGGTTCTGGAAACACCATATATTTT.